Below are 11 T cell receptor beta chains sequenced from a single sample in a study of beta chain features in type 1 diabetes. General study results and limits: Researchers report that Type 1 diabetes patients had moderately but significantly shorter TCRB CDR3s across all four CD4+ subsets.

Antigen specificity for these receptors is unknown. The whole isolated RNA underwent reverse transcription, so sequencing captured expressed TCRB transcripts. Profiling relied on immunoSEQ multiplex PCR, and the TCRdb table lists in-frame clones only, not all of them. The table includes about 650,000 clones, about an eighth detected once. Material: naive CD4+ T cells from blood. All receptors derive from a young man with type 1 diabetes.

This clone was seen a handful of times. The chain uses TRBV5-6 and TRBJ1-6, with unresolved D. Germline V gene sequence: CDR1 SGHDT, CDR2 YYEEEE. Trimming took off 0 bases at V and 7 bases at J, with 2 bases between the two ends. This CDR3 comprises 12 residues. CDR3: CASSLENSPLHF. In nucleotides, the CDR3 is TGTGCCAGCAGCTTGGAGAATTCACCCCTCCACTTT.

The sample holds a few counts of this clone. The gene calls are TRBV28 and TRBJ1-2; D not resolved. The germline V and J ends were trimmed by 6 bases and 4 bases, with 27 bases remaining between them. The CDR3 is 18 amino acids. Germline CDR1 is MDHEN and CDR2 is SYDVKM. CDR3 protein: CASRDLGGAQSRSYGYTF. CDR3 DNA: TGTGCCAGCAGGGACCTTGGAGGAGCGCAGAGCCGATCCTATGGCTACACCTTC.

The CDR3 nucleotides read TGTGCCAGCGGAGATCTGGGGACATCGAGGGCCTACAATGAGCAGTTCTTC. This translates into CASGDLGTSRAYNEQFF. This rearrangement joins TRBV2 to TRBJ2-1; possible D gene TRBD1, 6 bases. V was pared by 8 bases and J by 2 bases, with 22 bases between. The germline gives CDR1 SNHLY, CDR2 FYNNEI. The CDR3 is made up of 17 amino acids. The full variable domain, with the rest looked up from reference TRBV2 and TRBJ2-1, is EPEVTQTPSHQVTQMGQEVILRCVPISNHLYFYWYRQILGQKVEFLVSFYNNEISEKSEIFDDQFSVERPDGSNFTLKIRSTKLEDSAMYFCASGDLGTSRAYNEQFFGPGTRLTVL.

This clone has just a few counts. The rearrangement joins TRBV25-1 to TRBJ2-5; 7 bases agree with TRBD2. Per germline, CDR1 MGHDK and CDR2 SYGVNS. This CDR3 spans 14 amino acids. The ends lost 3 bases at V and 11 bases at J; junction bases unmatched: 12. The DNA of the CDR3 is TGTGCCAGCAGTGAGCGCGGGGTGGTGCGGGAGCAGTACTTC. Its translation is CASSERGVVREQYF.

CDR3: CASSSVPPKNIQYF. The CDR3 DNA sequence: TGTGCCAGCAGCTCCGTCCCCCCCAAAAACATTCAGTACTTC. The chain combines TRBV7-9 with TRBJ2-4; D call uncertain. V was cut by 4 bases and J by 2 bases, with 9 bases left in between. The CDR3 extends over 14 amino acids. Germline lookup yields CDR1 SEHNR and CDR2 FQNEAQ (reference sequence).

The sample holds a few counts of this clone. The rearrangement joins TRBV6-5 to TRBJ2-1, with 9 bases fitting TRBD1. From germline, CDR1 is MNHEY and CDR2 SVGAGI. The V gene end was trimmed by 2 bases and the J gene end by 8 bases; junction bases not matched to a gene: 10. CDR3 length equals 16 residues. The CDR3 here is CASSYLGQGIRYEQFF. The DNA of the CDR3 is TGTGCCAGCAGTTACCTGGGACAGGGAATTCGTTATGAGCAGTTCTTC.

The chain recombines TRBV25-1 with TRBJ1-4; possibly TRBD1 for D (5 bases). The germline CDR1 and CDR2 sequences are MGHDK and SYGVNS. The CDR3 covers 14 residues. V shed 8 bases and J shed 4 bases, with 14 bases lying between them. CDR3: CASGVGGSNEKLFF. CDR3 nucleotide sequence: TGTGCCAGCGGCGTGGGGGGGAGTAATGAAAAACTGTTTTTT.

The gene calls are TRBV2 and TRBJ1-1; D is possibly TRBD1 (5 bases). V was clipped by 8 bases and J by 4 bases, with 11 bases between them. Germline V gene lookup returns CDR1 SNHLY and CDR2 FYNNEI. This CDR3 comprises 12 residues. DNA for the CDR3: TGTGCCAGCCAGGGTTACGGCACTGAAGCTTTCTTT. Its translation: CASQGYGTEAFF. Together with reference TRBV2 and TRBJ1-1, the CDR3 gives the full variable domain: EPEVTQTPSHQVTQMGQEVILRCVPISNHLYFYWYRQILGQKVEFLVSFYNNEISEKSEIFDDQFSVERPDGSNFTLKIRSTKLEDSAMYFCASQGYGTEAFFGQGTRLTVV.

This clone came up a few times. J is TRBJ2-1 and V is TRBV4-1, with TRBD2 matching 14 bases. V lost 1 base, J lost 7 bases, and 3 bases stayed unmatched. Germline CDR1 reads MGHRA; CDR2 reads YSYEKL. This CDR3 has 16 amino acids. This chain's CDR3 is CASSQVGTSGGNEQFF. In DNA form, the CDR3 reads TGCGCCAGCAGCCAAGTCGGGACTAGCGGGGGTAATGAGCAGTTCTTC.

The chain recombines TRBV2 with TRBJ1-4, with 8 positions matching TRBD1. The V and J ends lost 8 bases and 4 bases, in that order; junction bases with no gene match: 9. This CDR3 comprises 15 residues. Germline CDR1 reads SNHLY; CDR2 reads FYNNEI. CDR3 amino acids: CASSQRGQDNEKLFF. The CDR3 DNA reads TGTGCCAGCTCTCAGAGGGGACAGGATAATGAAAAACTGTTTTTT. The full variable domain, with the rest looked up from reference TRBV2 and TRBJ1-4, is EPEVTQTPSHQVTQMGQEVILRCVPISNHLYFYWYRQILGQKVEFLVSFYNNEISEKSEIFDDQFSVERPDGSNFTLKIRSTKLEDSAMYFCASSQRGQDNEKLFFGSGTQLSVL.

This clone was seen a few times. Other DNA sequences in this sample translate to the same CDR3. The rearrangement uses TRBV18 and TRBJ2-5, with D hard to call. The V end lost 3 bases, the J end lost 0 bases, and 2 bases lay between the germline ends. CDR1 and CDR2 (germline): KGHSH, LQKENI. The CDR3 is 12 amino acids. CDR3 region: CASSPYQETQYF. DNA for the CDR3: TGTGCCAGCTCACCGTACCAAGAGACCCAGTACTTC.